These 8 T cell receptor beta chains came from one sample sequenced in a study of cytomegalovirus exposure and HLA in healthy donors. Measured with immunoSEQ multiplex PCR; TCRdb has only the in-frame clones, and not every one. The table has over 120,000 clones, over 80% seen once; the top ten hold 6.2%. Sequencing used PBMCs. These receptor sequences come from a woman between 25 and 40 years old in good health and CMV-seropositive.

The DNA of the CDR3 is TGTGCCAGCAGCTTAAGCGGAGCTAACTATGGCTACACCTTC. It is translated as CASSLSGANYGYTF. This chain joins TRBV11-2 and TRBJ1-2; D call uncertain. CDR1 and CDR2 (germline): SGHAT, FQNNGV. The length of the CDR3 is 14 residues. Trimming pared 2 bases from V and 0 bases from J, leaving 7 bases between.

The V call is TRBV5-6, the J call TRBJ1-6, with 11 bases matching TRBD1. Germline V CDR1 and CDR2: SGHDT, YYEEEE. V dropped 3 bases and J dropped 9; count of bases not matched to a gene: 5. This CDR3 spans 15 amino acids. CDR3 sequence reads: CASSWTGGRSSPLHF. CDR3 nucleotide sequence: TGTGCCAGCAGCTGGACAGGGGGCCGAAGTTCACCCCTCCACTTT.

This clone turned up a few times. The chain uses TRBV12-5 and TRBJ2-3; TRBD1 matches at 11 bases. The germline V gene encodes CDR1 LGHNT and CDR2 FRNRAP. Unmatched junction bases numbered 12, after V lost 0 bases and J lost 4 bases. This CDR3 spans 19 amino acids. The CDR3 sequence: CASGLVRDGQGAWADTQYF. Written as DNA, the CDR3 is TGTGCTAGTGGTTTGGTAAGGGACGGACAGGGGGCTTGGGCAGATACGCAGTATTTT.

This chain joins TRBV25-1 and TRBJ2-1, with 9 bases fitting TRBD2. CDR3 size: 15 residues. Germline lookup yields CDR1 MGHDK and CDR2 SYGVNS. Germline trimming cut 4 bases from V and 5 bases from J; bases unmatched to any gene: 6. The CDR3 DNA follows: TGTGCCAGCAGTGCAGGGACTAGCAAAGACAATGAGCAGTTCTTC. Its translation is CASSAGTSKDNEQFF.

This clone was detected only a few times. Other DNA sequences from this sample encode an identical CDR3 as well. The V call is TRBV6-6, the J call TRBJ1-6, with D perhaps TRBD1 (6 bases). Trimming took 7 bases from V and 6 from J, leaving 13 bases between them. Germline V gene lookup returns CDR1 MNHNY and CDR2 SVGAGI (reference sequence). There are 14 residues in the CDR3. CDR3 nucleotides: TGTGCCAGCACCCCGACAGGAGCTAATTCACCCCTCCACTTT. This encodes CASTPTGANSPLHF.

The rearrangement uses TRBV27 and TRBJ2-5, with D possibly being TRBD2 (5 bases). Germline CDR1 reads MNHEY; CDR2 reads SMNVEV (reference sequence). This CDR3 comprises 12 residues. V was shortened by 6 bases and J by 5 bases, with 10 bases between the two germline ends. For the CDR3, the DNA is TGTGCCAGCAGCATGGACTCGGAGACCCAGTACTTC. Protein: CASSMDSETQYF.

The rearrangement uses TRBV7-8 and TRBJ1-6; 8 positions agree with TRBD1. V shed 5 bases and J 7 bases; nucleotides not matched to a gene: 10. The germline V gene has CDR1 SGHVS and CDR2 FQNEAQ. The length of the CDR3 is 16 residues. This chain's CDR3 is CASSPTLRQGNSPLHF. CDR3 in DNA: TGTGCCAGCAGCCCCACTCTTCGACAGGGGAATTCACCCCTCCACTTT.

The CDR3 sequence: CASSEYPGTGYGYTF. The DNA for the CDR3 is TGTGCCAGCAGTGAATATCCCGGGACAGGCTATGGCTACACCTTC. This chain joins TRBV6-1 and TRBJ1-2; TRBD1 matches 8 bases. V lost 2 bases, J lost 4 bases, and 6 bases stayed unmatched. This CDR3 comprises 15 residues. Germline V gives CDR1 MNHNS, CDR2 SASEGT.